The clone carrying this TCR beta chain was counted a single time. The sample comes from a study of blood T cell repertoires in COVID-19. The assay was immunoSEQ multiplex PCR, and TCRdb's table has in-frame clones only and misses some. The table has roughly 86,000 clones, roughly 91% seen once; the top ten hold under 2.5%. The CDR3 has 14 amino acids. In germline, CDR1 is SGDLS, CDR2 YYNGEE. V dropped 4 bases and J dropped 4; count of bases not matched to a gene: 6. Sequencing input: peripheral blood. This TCR was recovered from a woman between 45 and 60 years old in a cohort sampled during active COVID-19. The chain links TRBV9 to TRBJ2-7, with 9 nucleotides matching TRBD1. The DNA of the CDR3 is TGTGCCAGCAGCACCGCCGGGACAGGGTACGAGCAGTACTTC. As protein: CASSTAGTGYEQYF.